The 2 T cell receptor beta chains presented below share a single source sample, sequenced in a study of Graves' ophthalmopathy and Graves' hyperthyroidism. Beta-chain TCR CDR3 regions were amplified from RNA transcripts. First-round RT-PCR employed HTBI primers, with a second-round multiplex PCR after it. TCRdb called the multiplex PCR reads again in MiXCR, with one record for every CDR3 protein. Of about 660,000 distinct CDR3 sequences listed, over 40% are singletons. Sequenced: peripheral blood. These receptor sequences come from an adult man with Graves' ophthalmopathy.

This clonotype occurred many times. This chain links TRBV29-1 with TRBJ1-1; possibly TRBD1 for D (6 bases). The germline V and J ends were trimmed by 0 bases and 11 bases, with 19 bases remaining between them. The CDR3 is 14 residues long. Germline lookup yields CDR1 SQVTM and CDR2 ANQGSEA. DNA for the CDR3: TGCAGCGTTGAAGATCAGGGGAGGGCTCGAAGGGCTTTCTTT. Translation gives CSVEDQGRARRAFF.

The gene calls are TRBV7-8 and TRBJ1-1; D is ambiguous. The germline V gene encodes CDR1 SGHVS and CDR2 FQNEAQ. The CDR3 is 12 amino acids. The V end lost 6 bases, the J end lost 7 bases, and 12 bases lay between the germline ends. The CDR3 loop reads CASSSGSLEAFF. The CDR3 coding sequence is TGTGCCAGCAGTTCTGGCAGCCTTGAAGCTTTCTTT.